The T cell receptor (beta chain) under discussion was sequenced for a study of blood T cell repertoires in COVID-19. Only in-frame clones appear in the TCRdb table, and some are missing; sequencing was by immunoSEQ multiplex PCR. The sample has a few hundred thousand clones; roughly four fifths are singletons. The CDR3 is 13 amino acids. Trimming left V 0 bases short and J 6 bases short, with 9 bases between. In germline, CDR1 is SGHKS, CDR2 YYEKEE (reference sequence). V usage is TRBV5-5 and J usage is TRBJ1-2, with D tentatively TRBD1 (6 bases). Input material: peripheral blood. The sequence came from a woman between 18 and 29 years old with acute or convalescent COVID-19. The CDR3 region has the DNA TGTGCCAGCAGCTTGGTCCCAGGGGATGGCTACACCTTC. This codes for CASSLVPGDGYTF.